These 14 T cell receptor beta chains share one sample of origin, sequenced in a study of cytomegalovirus exposure and HLA in healthy donors. The PCR employed 60 Vbeta primers together with 13 Jbeta primers. Only in-frame clones appear in the TCRdb table, and some are missing; sequencing was by immunoSEQ multiplex PCR. The sample contains 110,000 or so clones, 75% to 85% of which appear only once. Specimen: PBMCs. These receptors originate from a man aged 18 to 30 in good health and CMV-seronegative.

The rearrangement uses TRBV7-2 and TRBJ2-7, with 11 bases that match TRBD1. Trimming cost V 5 bases and J 7 bases; bases outside gene matches: 7. The length of the CDR3 is 14 residues. The germline V gene has CDR1 SGHTA and CDR2 FQGNSA. The CDR3 nucleotides are TGTGCCAGCAGCCCGGACAGGGGGCGAAAGGAGCAGTACTTC. Residues: CASSPDRGRKEQYF. The whole variable domain, filled in from reference TRBV7-2 and TRBJ2-7, reads GAGVSQSPSNKVTEKGKDVELRCDPISGHTALYWYRQSLGQGLEFLIYFQGNSAPDKSGLPSDRFSAERTGGSVSTLTIQRTQQEDSAVYLCASSPDRGRKEQYFGPGTRLTVT.

The J gene is TRBJ2-2, the V gene TRBV4-3; 10 positions agree with TRBD2. The length of the CDR3 is 17 residues. J gave up 7 bases and V 1 base, and 9 bases lay outside the gene matches. CDR1 and CDR2 from the germline V gene are LGHNA and YSLEER. CDR3 nucleotides: TGCGCCAGCAGCCAAGGTCCTAGCGGGAGACGGGGCGGGGAGCTGTTTTTT. It codes for CASSQGPSGRRGGELFF.

The chain uses TRBV7-2 and TRBJ2-7; D possibly corresponds to TRBD2 (7 bases). The CDR3 covers 15 residues. Trimming removed 5 bases from V and 3 bases from J, with 17 bases in between. Germline CDR1 and CDR2: SGHTA and FQGNSA. The CDR3 spells CASSPGGGLNYEQYF. The DNA of the CDR3 is TGTGCCAGCAGCCCTGGAGGGGGACTAAACTACGAGCAGTACTTC.

This sequence joins TRBV6-5 and TRBJ1-1; D uncertain. Trimming cost V 7 bases and J 2 bases, with 14 bases left between them. The V gene's germline CDR1 is MNHEY and CDR2 SVGAGI. The length of the CDR3 is 14 residues. The CDR3 DNA sequence: TGTGCCAGCACCACCGTAGAGGGAAACACTGAAGCTTTCTTT. Amino acids: CASTTVEGNTEAFF.

CDR3 region: CASSQSQGGAPQPQHF. The CDR3 nucleotides read TGTGCCAGCAGCCAGAGTCAGGGAGGGGCTCCTCAGCCCCAGCATTTT. The rearrangement links TRBV7-2 to TRBJ1-5, with D tentatively TRBD1 (5 bases). The V and J ends lost 5 bases and 6 bases respectively, with 20 bases between them. The CDR3 totals 16 residues. From germline, CDR1 is SGHTA and CDR2 FQGNSA.

V is TRBV9 and J is TRBJ2-2, with D tentatively TRBD1 (5 bases). Trimming removed 4 bases from V and 4 bases from J, with 23 bases in between. Germline assignment: CDR1 SGDLS and CDR2 YYNGEE. The CDR3 has 18 amino acids. The CDR3 loop is CASSPAQSRQGGTGELFF. The CDR3, as DNA: TGTGCCAGCAGCCCCGCCCAATCTCGGCAGGGCGGCACCGGGGAGCTGTTTTTT.

This clone was seen a single time. This chain joins TRBV6-5 and TRBJ2-7; 7 nucleotides agree with TRBD1. The J segment lost 3 bases and the V segment lost 6 bases, leaving 2 bases of the junction unmatched. Germline loops: CDR1 MNHEY, CDR2 SVGAGI. The CDR3 has 12 amino acids. Here the CDR3 DNA reads TGTGCCAGCAGCCGGACAGGCTACGAGCAGTACTTC. Translating it yields CASSRTGYEQYF.

V usage is TRBV27 and J usage is TRBJ2-3; perhaps TRBD2 as D (6 bases). V dropped 5 bases and J dropped 2 bases, with 17 bases sitting between them. The CDR3 loop spans 16 amino acids. Germline values: CDR1 MNHEY, CDR2 SMNVEV (reference sequence). CDR3 residues: CASSLKLAEFTDTQYF. As DNA, the CDR3 is TGTGCCAGCAGTCTCAAACTAGCCGAATTCACAGATACGCAGTATTTT.

The chain is built from TRBV2 and TRBJ1-2, with 7 bases that match TRBD1. V was pared by 6 bases and J by 13 bases, with 14 bases of the junction left unmatched. There are 13 residues in the CDR3. The germline CDR1 and CDR2 sequences are SNHLY and FYNNEI. The CDR3: CASSQGTVPLGTF. The CDR3, as DNA: TGTGCCAGCAGCCAAGGGACAGTCCCTCTGGGCACCTTC. Filled out from reference TRBV2 and TRBJ1-2, the complete variable domain reads EPEVTQTPSHQVTQMGQEVILRCVPISNHLYFYWYRQILGQKVEFLVSFYNNEISEKSEIFDDQFSVERPDGSNFTLKIRSTKLEDSAMYFCASSQGTVPLGTFGSGTRLTVV.

This clone was counted between two and nine times. The gene calls are TRBV6-1 and TRBJ1-2; D is unresolved. CDR1 is MNHNS, CDR2 SASEGT, per germline. V was cut by 6 bases and J by 5 bases, with 13 bases left in between. This CDR3 is built from 13 residues. CDR3 sequence (DNA): TGTGCCAGCAGGGCCTCAACCCCGTATGGCTACACCTTC. Its protein is CASRASTPYGYTF.

The genes are TRBV28 and TRBJ2-2, with TRBD2 matching over 7 bases. J gave up 0 bases and V 4 bases, and 5 bases lay outside the gene matches. The CDR3 spans 16 residues. Germline lookup yields CDR1 MDHEN and CDR2 SYDVKM. As DNA, the CDR3 is TGTGCCAGCAGTTCCCCGGGGGGACCGAACACCGGGGAGCTGTTTTTT. The encoded protein is CASSSPGGPNTGELFF.

V usage is TRBV27 and J usage is TRBJ2-1, with D tentatively TRBD1 (5 bases). Between the trimmed V and J ends, which lost 6 bases and 7 bases, there was a span of 10 bases. The CDR3 consists of 12 residues. The germline V gene encodes CDR1 MNHEY and CDR2 SMNVEV (reference sequence). The CDR3, as DNA: TGTGCCAGCAGGGACACTTTAAATGAGCAGTTCTTC. Its translation is CASRDTLNEQFF.

V and J are TRBV5-1 and TRBJ1-5; tentative D call: TRBD1 (6 bases). The CDR3 consists of 19 residues. V was shortened by 0 bases and J by 0 bases, with 19 bases between the two germline ends. Per the germline V gene, CDR1 is SGHRS and CDR2 is YFSETQ. The CDR3 coding sequence is TGCGCCAGCAGCTTGGGACAGGCTGGGAGGGTAAATAGCAATCAGCCCCAGCATTTT. Amino acid sequence: CASSLGQAGRVNSNQPQHF.

J is TRBJ1-1 and V is TRBV14; TRBD1 agrees at 9 bases. Germline CDR1 reads SGHDN; CDR2 reads FVKESK. The V gene end was trimmed by 3 bases and the J gene end by 2 bases; junction bases not matched to a gene: 4. This CDR3 is 15 amino acids long. CDR3 nucleotides: TGTGCCAGCAGCCATTACAGGGGGCCCAACACTGAAGCTTTCTTT. Amino acid sequence: CASSHYRGPNTEAFF.